A single TCR beta chain is shown here with its context. Its antigen is undetermined. A read error may account for a junction end that differs from germline. The sample originates from a study of tumor-infiltrating lymphocytes in primary liver carcinoma. The investigators made TCR beta cDNA from approximately 510 ng total RNA, using a constant-region primer. Researchers made the TCR beta libraries by running three nested multiplex PCR rounds with slightly modified ARM-PCR. Running 9 to 10 cycles apiece, the first two PCR rounds relied on TRBV1-TRBV30 forward primers together with a C-beta reverse primer. A single record per CDR3 protein comes from TCRdb applying MiXCR to the multiplex PCR reads. Of more than 95,000 distinct CDR3 sequences in the sample, around 80% are singletons; the top ten hold approximately 20%. Per the germline V gene, CDR1 is SGHRS and CDR2 is YFSETQ. The CDR3 is made up of 15 amino acids.

DNA and RNA were both co-extracted from 20-30 mg of bulk tissue that had not been sorted. Over 80% of the cells in every tumor sample were viable tumor cells. General study results and limits: Tumors and blood were compared for top-250-clone fraction, and tumors had the significantly higher value (p = 0.039).

V and J are TRBV5-1 and TRBJ2-3, with D perhaps matching TRBD2 (6 bases). The specimen was liver tumor tissue from sampling region 3. As for subset: tumor region T3, left-lateral pole. The sequence came from a man aged 35 to 55 with primary liver carcinoma and hepatitis B virus infection. The CDR3 nucleotides read TGCACCAGCAAAGTCCCGGGACTTAGCACAGATACACAGTATTTT. Protein: CTSKVPGLSTDTQYF.